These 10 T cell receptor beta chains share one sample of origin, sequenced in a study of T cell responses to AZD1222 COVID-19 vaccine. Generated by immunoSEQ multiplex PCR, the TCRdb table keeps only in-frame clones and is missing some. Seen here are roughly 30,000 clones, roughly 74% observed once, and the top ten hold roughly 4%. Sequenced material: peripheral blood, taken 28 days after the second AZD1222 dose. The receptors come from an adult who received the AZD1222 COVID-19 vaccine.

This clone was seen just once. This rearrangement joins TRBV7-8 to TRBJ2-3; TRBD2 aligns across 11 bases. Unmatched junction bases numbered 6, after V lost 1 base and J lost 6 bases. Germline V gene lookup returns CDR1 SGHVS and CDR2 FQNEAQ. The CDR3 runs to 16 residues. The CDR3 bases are TGTGCCAGCAGCTTAGGAATAGCGGGGGGGCTGGATACGCAGTATTTT. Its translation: CASSLGIAGGLDTQYF. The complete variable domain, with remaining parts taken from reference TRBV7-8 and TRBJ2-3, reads GAGVSQSPRYKVAKRGQDVALRCDPISGHVSLFWYQQALGQGPEFLTYFQNEAQLDKSGLPSDRFFAERPEGSVSTLKIQRTQQEDSAVYLCASSLGIAGGLDTQYFGPGTRLTVL.

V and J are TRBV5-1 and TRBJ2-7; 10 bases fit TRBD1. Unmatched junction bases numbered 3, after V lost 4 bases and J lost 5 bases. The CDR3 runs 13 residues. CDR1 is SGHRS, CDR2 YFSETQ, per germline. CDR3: CASSGGQGDEQYF. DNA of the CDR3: TGCGCCAGCAGCGGAGGACAGGGGGACGAGCAGTACTTC.

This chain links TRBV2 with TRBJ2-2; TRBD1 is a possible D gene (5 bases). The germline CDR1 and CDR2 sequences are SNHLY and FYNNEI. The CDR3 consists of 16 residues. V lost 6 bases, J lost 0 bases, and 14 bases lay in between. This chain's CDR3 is CASSRSGLPNTGELFF. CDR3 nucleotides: TGTGCCAGCAGCCGGTCAGGGCTCCCGAACACCGGGGAGCTGTTTTTT.

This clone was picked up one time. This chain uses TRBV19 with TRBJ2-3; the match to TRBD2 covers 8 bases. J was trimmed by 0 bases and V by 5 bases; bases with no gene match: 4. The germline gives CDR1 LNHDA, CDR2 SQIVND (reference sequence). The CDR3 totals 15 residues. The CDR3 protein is CASSATSGSTDTQYF. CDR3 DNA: TGTGCCAGTAGTGCTACTAGCGGAAGCACAGATACGCAGTATTTT.

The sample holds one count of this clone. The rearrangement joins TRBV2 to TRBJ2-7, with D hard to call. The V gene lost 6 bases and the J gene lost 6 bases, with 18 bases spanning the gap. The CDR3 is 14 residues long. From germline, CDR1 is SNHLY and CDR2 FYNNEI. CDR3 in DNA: TGTGCCAGCAGGGGTCAAATTCGGTCGGGCGAGCAGTACTTC. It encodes CASRGQIRSGEQYF.

The CDR3 loop reads CASKPTGQGTDTIYF. DNA of the CDR3: TGTGCCAGCAAGCCAACGGGACAGGGGACGGACACCATATATTTT. The chain joins TRBV6-5 to TRBJ1-3; 10 bases are shared with TRBD1. Germline loops: CDR1 MNHEY, CDR2 SVGAGI. After removal of 7 bases from V and 8 bases from J, the junction contained 11 bases not matched to a gene. The CDR3 length is 15 residues.

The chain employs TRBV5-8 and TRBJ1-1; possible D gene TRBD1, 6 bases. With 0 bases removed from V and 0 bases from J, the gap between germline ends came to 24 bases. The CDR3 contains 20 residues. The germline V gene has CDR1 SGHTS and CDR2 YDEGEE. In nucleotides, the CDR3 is TGTGCCAGCAGCTTGGGATCAGGGGTTCCATCGCGAAACATGAACACTGAAGCTTTCTTT. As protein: CASSLGSGVPSRNMNTEAFF.

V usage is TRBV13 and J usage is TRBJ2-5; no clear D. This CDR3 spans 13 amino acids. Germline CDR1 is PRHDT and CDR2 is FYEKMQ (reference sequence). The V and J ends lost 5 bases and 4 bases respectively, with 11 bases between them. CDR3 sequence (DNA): TGTGCCAGCAGCCCGCGAGCAGGAGAGACCCAGTACTTC. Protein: CASSPRAGETQYF. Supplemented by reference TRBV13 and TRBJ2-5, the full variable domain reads AAGVIQSPRHLIKEKRETATLKCYPIPRHDTVYWYQQGPGQDPQFLISFYEKMQSDKGSIPDRFSAQQFSDYHSELNMSSLELGDSALYFCASSPRAGETQYFGPGTRLLVL.

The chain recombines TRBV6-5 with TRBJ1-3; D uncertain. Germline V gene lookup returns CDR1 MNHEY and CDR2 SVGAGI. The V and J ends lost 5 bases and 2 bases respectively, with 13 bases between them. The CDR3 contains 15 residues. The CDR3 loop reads CASSPSGVAGNTIYF. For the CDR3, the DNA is TGTGCCAGCAGTCCTAGTGGTGTGGCTGGAAACACCATATATTTT.

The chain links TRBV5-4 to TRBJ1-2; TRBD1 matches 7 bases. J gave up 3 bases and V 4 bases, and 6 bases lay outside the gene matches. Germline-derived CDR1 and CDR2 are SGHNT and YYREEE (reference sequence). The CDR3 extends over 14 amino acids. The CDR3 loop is CASSRQGSDYGYTF. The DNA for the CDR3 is TGTGCCAGCAGCCGACAGGGAAGTGACTATGGCTACACCTTC. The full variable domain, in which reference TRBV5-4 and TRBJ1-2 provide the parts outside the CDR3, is ETGVTQSPTHLIKTRGQQVTLRCSSQSGHNTVSWYQQALGQGPQFIFQYYREEENGRGNFPPRFSGLQFPNYSSELNVNALELDDSALYLCASSRQGSDYGYTFGSGTRLTVV.